The 25 T cell receptor beta chains listed next were all sequenced from one sample in a study of blood T cells in healthy people across ages. The authors ran a second PCR of roughly 6 to 12 cycles using a sample-barcoded 5' primer and a J-beta primer mix. One entry per CDR3 protein, called by TCRdb with MiXCR from the 5' RACE reads. The sample gives some 860,000 distinct CDR3 sequences, roughly three fifths of which show up once; roughly 24% is in the top ten. Specimen: blood. The receptors come from a man aged 40-50 years in good health.

This clonotype was seen a handful of times. The chain is built from TRBV10-3 and TRBJ1-1; possible D gene TRBD1, 6 bases. The CDR3 covers 13 residues. V was clipped by 10 bases and J by 1 base, with 13 bases between them. From germline, CDR1 is ENHRY and CDR2 SYGVKD. Here the CDR3 DNA reads TGTGCCAAACAACAGGGACCGAACACTGAAGCTTTCTTT. This encodes CAKQQGPNTEAFF.

The V call is TRBV7-6, the J call TRBJ2-3, with a possible D match to TRBD2 (5 bases). CDR3 length equals 14 residues. With 4 bases removed from V and 7 bases from J, the gap between germline ends came to 15 bases. From germline, CDR1 is SGHVS and CDR2 FNYEAQ. CDR3 loop: CASSSQGSLNTQYF. In DNA, the CDR3 is TGTGCCAGCAGCTCTCAAGGGAGCCTGAATACGCAGTATTTT.

The chain joins TRBV28 to TRBJ2-7; D is uncertain. Trimming left V 8 bases short and J 3 bases short, with 11 bases between. The CDR3 loop spans 12 amino acids. Germline V gene sequence: CDR1 MDHEN, CDR2 SYDVKM. Here the CDR3 DNA reads TGTGCCAGCCGCGGCGTCGACTACGAGCAGTACTTC. Translated, it gives CASRGVDYEQYF.

V gene TRBV2 combines with J gene TRBJ2-7; no reliable D call. V lost 6 bases and J lost 2, with 11 bases in between. Per germline, CDR1 SNHLY and CDR2 FYNNEI. CDR3 size: 13 residues. The CDR3 DNA sequence: TGTGCCAGCAGGCCTGACCCGACCTACGAGCAGTACTTC. Translating it yields CASRPDPTYEQYF.

The genes are TRBV6-2 or TRBV6-3 and TRBJ2-7, with TRBD2 matching over 11 bases. The V and J ends lost 6 bases and 3 bases, in that order; junction bases with no gene match: 4. The CDR3 runs to 14 residues. The V gene's germline CDR1 is MNHEY and CDR2 SVGEGT. The CDR3 nucleotides are TGTGCCAGCAGCGCCGGGACTAGCGGCTACGAGCAGTACTTC. This translates into CASSAGTSGYEQYF.

DNA for the CDR3: TGCGCCAGCAGCCAAGTTAGTTTCGAGACCCAGTACTTC. Translated: CASSQVSFETQYF. The chain recombines TRBV4-3 with TRBJ2-7; no clear D. The end of the DNA fits TRBJ2-5 better, so the J call may be wrong. Germline CDR1 reads LGHNA; CDR2 reads YSLEER. The length of the CDR3 is 13 residues.

V usage is TRBV7-2 and J usage is TRBJ2-1; no clear D. The length of the CDR3 is 12 residues. V lost 5 bases and J lost 13, with 15 bases in between. Germline V gives CDR1 SGHTA, CDR2 FQGNSA. CDR3 amino acids: CASSLKMGRQFF. The CDR3 DNA reads as TGTGCCAGCAGCCTGAAGATGGGCCGTCAGTTCTTC.

About this clonotype itself: An end of the junction does not agree with germline; a read error may underlie this. This rearrangement joins TRBV24-1 to TRBJ1-1; D gene uncertain. The V gene's germline CDR1 is KGHDR and CDR2 SFDVKD. The CDR3 extends over 15 amino acids. CDR3 residues: CVTSDSGREGTEAFF. Here the CDR3 DNA reads TGTGTCACCAGTGACTCCGGCCGAGAGGGCACTGAAGCTTTCTTT.

This clonotype was seen a few times. The J gene is TRBJ2-1, the V gene TRBV27; D is undetermined. The ends were cut back, 5 bases at V and 4 bases at J, with 6 bases in the middle. The CDR3 has 12 amino acids. Germline V gene sequence: CDR1 MNHEY, CDR2 SMNVEV (reference sequence). CDR3 residues: CASSQLYNEQFF. The DNA of the CDR3 is TGTGCCAGCAGTCAATTGTACAATGAGCAGTTCTTC.

The chain recombines TRBV7-3 with TRBJ1-6; perhaps TRBD1 as D (5 bases). Trimming shortened V by 6 bases and J by 9 bases, and 15 bases separated the two germline ends. CDR3 length: 14 amino acids. Germline CDR1 and CDR2: SGHTA and FQGTGA. The CDR3 nucleotides read TGTGCCAGCAGTCAACAAGGGGTTGGTTCACCCCTCCACTTT. It is translated as CASSQQGVGSPLHF.

This clonotype was detected once. The genes are TRBV24-1 and TRBJ2-1, with 9 positions matching TRBD1. V lost 0 bases to trimming and J lost 8 bases; unmatched junction nucleotides: 19. CDR1 KGHDR and CDR2 SFDVKD come from the germline V gene. The length of the CDR3 is 20 residues. This CDR3 reads CATSDLSDLATDRGVDEQFF. In DNA form, the CDR3 reads TGTGCCACCAGTGATTTGTCGGACCTCGCCACAGACAGGGGGGTGGATGAGCAGTTCTTC.

This clonotype was observed a handful of times. The chain is built from TRBV28 and TRBJ1-5; the D is unclear. V was trimmed by 5 bases and J by 7 bases, leaving 9 bases between them. Germline V gives CDR1 MDHEN, CDR2 SYDVKM. The CDR3 is made up of 12 amino acids. DNA for the CDR3: TGTGCCAGCAGTCCCTTGGGCCAGCCCCAGCATTTT. Its protein is CASSPLGQPQHF.

J is TRBJ2-1 and V is TRBV29-1; the match to TRBD2 covers 11 bases. The germline gives CDR1 SQVTM, CDR2 ANQGSEA. Losses at the gene ends were 2 bases for V and 7 bases for J; bases not matched to a gene: 1. The CDR3 runs 13 residues. The CDR3 spells CSVERTSGNEQFF. Written as DNA, the CDR3 is TGCAGCGTTGAACGGACTAGCGGGAATGAGCAGTTCTTC.

This clonotype was detected only a few times. The V and J genes are TRBV3-1 and TRBJ2-3; D remains unclear. Germline loops: CDR1 LGHDT, CDR2 YNNKEL (reference sequence). V was cut by 7 bases and J by 0 bases, with 11 bases left in between. The CDR3 contains 14 residues. The CDR3 protein is CASTQAASTDTQYF. The CDR3 region has the DNA TGTGCCAGCACCCAGGCGGCTAGCACAGATACGCAGTATTTT.

The chain carries TRBV27 and TRBJ2-1, with D possibly TRBD1 on 6 matching bases. Germline loops: CDR1 MNHEY, CDR2 SMNVEV (reference sequence). This CDR3 has 17 residues. Trimming cost V 6 bases and J 0 bases, with 18 bases left between them. The CDR3 DNA follows: TGTGCCAGCAGCAGTAAGGGACACCAGAGCTCCTACAATGAGCAGTTCTTC. This encodes CASSSKGHQSSYNEQFF.

This clonotype was counted only a few times. The rearrangement links TRBV7-9 to TRBJ2-4, with no clear D. TRBJ2-7 matches the DNA end more closely, so the J call is doubtful. The CDR3 spans 14 residues. CDR1 is SEHNR and CDR2 is FQNEAQ in the germline V gene (reference sequence). DNA for the CDR3: TGTGCCAGCAGCCCTTCGGTTGGAAACTACGAGCAGTACTTC. It is translated as CASSPSVGNYEQYF.

The chain carries TRBV5-1 and TRBJ2-1; 7 bases line up with TRBD1. V was clipped by 4 bases and J by 4 bases; unmatched bases: 5. The CDR3 has 14 amino acids. CDR1 is SGHRS and CDR2 is YFSETQ in the germline V gene. The CDR3 is CASSGDSGYNEQFF. Written as DNA, the CDR3 is TGCGCCAGCAGCGGGGACAGCGGTTACAATGAGCAGTTCTTC.

This clonotype was seen only a few times. In DNA form, the CDR3 reads TGCAGTGCTTCACAGGGGACACTGAACACTGAAGCTTTCTTT. Translating it yields CSASQGTLNTEAFF. The rearrangement joins TRBV20-1 to TRBJ1-1, with TRBD1 identical over 7 bases. This CDR3 has 14 residues. J lost 0 bases, V lost 5 bases, and 6 bases had no gene match. The germline gives CDR1 DFQATT, CDR2 SNEGSKA (reference sequence).

Of note for this clonotype: One end of the junction does not line up with germline, which may come from a read error. This chain uses TRBV27 with TRBJ2-1; D not resolved. The CDR3 sequence is 12 residues long. The germline gives CDR1 MNHEY, CDR2 SMNVEV (reference sequence). The CDR3 DNA reads as TGTGCCGGCAGTTTACTCCCTCATGAGCAGTTCTTC. Protein product: CAGSLLPHEQFF.

V and J are TRBV20-1 and TRBJ1-4; D gene unclear. CDR1 DFQATT and CDR2 SNEGSKA come from the germline V gene (reference sequence). The CDR3 has 15 amino acids. V dropped 6 bases and J dropped 3 bases, with 17 bases sitting between them. The CDR3: CSAQRSGQANEKLFF. CDR3 sequence (DNA): TGCAGTGCCCAGCGATCTGGGCAGGCTAATGAAAAACTGTTTTTT.

The rearrangement uses TRBV4-3 and TRBJ2-1; 9 bases agree with TRBD2. J gave up 10 bases and V 1 base, and 5 bases lay outside the gene matches. This CDR3 has 14 residues. Germline assignment: CDR1 LGHNA and CDR2 YSLEER. CDR3 loop: CASSQGTSAAEQFF. CDR3 bases: TGCGCCAGCAGCCAAGGGACTAGCGCTGCGGAGCAGTTCTTC.

The sample holds a few counts of this clonotype. This chain links TRBV24-1 with TRBJ2-3, with unresolved D. The CDR3 has 17 residues. V was shortened by 3 bases and J by 6 bases, with 21 bases between the two germline ends. Germline V gene data show CDR1 as KGHDR and CDR2 as SFDVKD. The CDR3 sequence: CATSDPSPVGFMDTQYF. For the CDR3, the DNA is TGTGCCACCAGTGATCCGTCCCCCGTCGGGTTTATGGATACGCAGTATTTT.

The genes are TRBV27 and TRBJ2-5, with D perhaps matching TRBD2 (5 bases). V was clipped by 1 base and J by 2 bases, with 8 bases between them. CDR3 length equals 14 residues. Germline values: CDR1 MNHEY, CDR2 SMNVEV (reference sequence). The CDR3: CASSLYREQETQYF. CDR3 nucleotide sequence: TGTGCCAGCAGTTTATACCGGGAACAAGAGACCCAGTACTTC.

With respect to this clonotype: A read error may account for a junction end that differs from germline. The V gene is TRBV5-5, the J gene TRBJ1-5; D possibly corresponds to TRBD1 (5 bases). Germline lookup yields CDR1 SGHKS and CDR2 YYEKEE (reference sequence). The CDR3 length is 13 residues. The CDR3 loop reads CVSSGTPRQPQHF. In DNA form, the CDR3 reads TGTGTCAGCAGCGGGACCCCTCGGCAGCCCCAGCATTTT. The variable domain in full, completed from reference TRBV5-5 and TRBJ1-5, reads DAGVTQSPTHLIKTRGQQVTLRCSPISGHKSVSWYQQVLGQGPQFIFQYYEKEERGRGNFPDRFSARQFPNYSSELNVNALLLGDSALYLCVSSGTPRQPQHFGDGTRLSIL.

V is TRBV24-1 and J is TRBJ2-5, with a tentative D call TRBD2 (6 bases). This CDR3 has 16 amino acids. The V end was cut by 3 bases, the J end by 5 bases, with 18 bases between. CDR1 and CDR2 (germline): KGHDR, SFDVKD. The DNA for the CDR3 is TGTGCCACCAGTGATCCGGAGGGCTCACATGGGGAGACCCAGTACTTC. It translates to CATSDPEGSHGETQYF.